The clone carrying this T cell receptor beta chain was seen only a few times. The antigen remains undetermined. Construction of TCR beta libraries was performed using quantitative 5'-RACE with molecular barcodes. MiXCR, run by TCRdb on the 5' RACE reads, gives a single entry per CDR3 protein. The table records 85,000 to 90,000 distinct CDR3 sequences, more than 25% of them present only once. The sample belongs to a study of CD8 T cells in ankylosing spondylitis. Study-wide results and limits: CD8+ cells made up the disease-linked clones, which were relatively rare in peripheral blood. Clones tied to disease were said to be significantly enriched in matched ankylosing spondylitis synovial fluid.

Germline CDR1 reads SGHKS; CDR2 reads YYEKEE (reference sequence). V lost 7 bases to trimming and J lost 6 bases; unmatched junction nucleotides: 3. The CDR3 has 13 residues. Sequenced sample: blood, either unsorted or a sorted T cell fraction (not recorded which). The chain couples TRBV5-5 to TRBJ1-6; 8 bases match TRBD1. This receptor was obtained from a male donor with ankylosing spondylitis or in good health (not recorded which). The DNA for the CDR3 is TGTGCCAGCCGGACAGGGACTAATTCACCCCTCCACTTT. Residues: CASRTGTNSPLHF.